The entry below describes one T cell receptor beta chain. The antigen remains undetermined. The method was immunoSEQ multiplex PCR; TCRdb's version includes in-frame clones alone and lacks a portion of them. The sample contains about 25,000 clones, roughly 67% of which appear only once. The junction had 3 bases not matched to a gene; V was cut back by 2 bases and J by 10 bases. CDR1 DFQATT and CDR2 SNEGSKA come from the germline V gene (reference sequence). CDR3 length: 11 residues. The data are from a study of early stage breast cancer tumors. Regarding the study as a whole: Unsorted bulk genomic DNA sequencing lacked pairing and functional marker data.

The rearrangement joins TRBV20-1 to TRBJ2-3; 7 positions match TRBD2. The sample taken for sequencing was breast tumor tissue. The sequence was obtained from a person in their sixties with breast cancer. This chain's CDR3 is CSARTSEPQYF. CDR3 bases: TGCAGTGCTAGAACTAGCGAGCCGCAGTATTTT.